The T cell receptor (beta chain) described here comes from a study of T cell responses to AZD1222 COVID-19 vaccine. TCRdb's copy holds only in-frame clones and misses some; the assay was immunoSEQ multiplex PCR. In the table there are around 100,000 clones, 85% to 90% of which are singletons. The CDR3 runs to 16 residues. Germline values: CDR1 LNHDA, CDR2 SQIVND (reference sequence). Trimming removed 3 bases at V and 4 bases at J, with 18 bases between. Specimen: peripheral blood, collected on day 0 of AZD1222 vaccination. The sequence was obtained from an adult in good health. The rearrangement joins TRBV19 to TRBJ1-1; maybe TRBD1 (5 bases). The CDR3 DNA is TGTGCCAGTAGTATTATCCGGGGGAATGGTGGCACTGAAGCTTTCTTT. It encodes CASSIIRGNGGTEAFF. Complete variable domain (other parts from reference TRBV19 and TRBJ1-1): DGGITQSPKYLFRKEGQNVTLSCEQNLNHDAMYWYRQDPGQGLRLIYYSQIVNDFQKGDIAEGYSVSREKKESFPLTVTSAQKNPTAFYLCASSIIRGNGGTEAFFGQGTRLTVV.